This T cell receptor beta chain was recovered during a study of siplizumab effects on memory and regulatory T cells (dated by TCRdb to the late 2010s). Notes on the research overall: The effect of the anti-CD2 antibody siplizumab on alloreactive T-cell subsets was examined in allogeneic mixed lymphocyte reactions constructed from human PBMCs.

Libraries were built with the immunoSEQ multiplex PCR assay. About 10^5 TCR templates per sample were assayed by the deep sequencing platform. Genomic DNA extracted from sorted T cells was the material used for TCRbeta CDR3 sequencing. From the authors' description of their analysis: The R programming language was used for clonal analysis of the TCRbeta CDR3 data. Comparing unstimulated samples against CFSE-low samples taken after the reaction was how alloreactive CD4+ and CD8+ clones were defined. Alloreactive CD4+ clones were assigned to regulatory or non-regulatory origin by matching sequences to sorted unstimulated Treg and non-Treg repertoires. The immuneACCESS repertoire file appears here via TCRdb, limited to in-frame rearrangements. These files lack a portion of the clones; in checked studies, under half of the deficit traces to unresolved V genes, and the cause of the others is not known. V, J and clone size reflect that table, while D and trimming were determined from the DNA. This sample comprises nearly 95,000 clones, roughly 94% of them detected only once. The ten largest clones take up around 0.3% of the sample.

On this clone: Which antigen it targets is not known. Nothing much larger sits one base from this clone, and base qualities are not available.

What the work shows at the level of the full study, not this receptor alone: Because sequences below about 10^-5 frequency were poorly captured, only a minor fraction of alloreactive clones could be mapped to unstimulated subsets. Whether proliferating Tregs from siplizumab cultures were suppressive was not functionally confirmed. Among mappable alloreactive CD4+ clones, an average Treg-derived fraction of about 69% was observed with siplizumab, compared with roughly 28% in control reactions. Roughly 80-96% of proliferating CD4+ or CD8+ clones could not be assigned a naive or memory phenotype. Unstimulated naive T cells appeared more diverse than memory T cells, and naive cells seemed to contribute substantially to the alloresponse. Siplizumab significantly lowered the cumulative frequency of alloreactive sequences that could be traced to unstimulated CD4+ memory T cells.

TCRbeta CDR3 sequencing was performed on sorted unstimulated T cells and on proliferating T cells recovered from mixed lymphocyte reactions. Fresh whole blood from 9 to 11 HLA-typed healthy donors was used to isolate PBMCs. Unstimulated CD4+ non-regulatory T cells were FACS-sorted to map the origin of alloreactive clones. Including the terminal cysteine and phenylalanine, the CDR3 comprises 16 residues. Only CDR3 DNA is held: 48 bases, read in frame from base 1. Taken from the germline V gene, the CDR1 and CDR2 loops are SGHTA and FQGTGA. Trimming takes 5 bases from V and 5 bases from J, and the germline ends sit 22 bases apart.

Input material: non-Treg CD4+ T cells sorted from blood. In light of the paper, this sample's cell subset or site label describes: FACS-sorted unstimulated CD4+ non-regulatory T cells. The chain uses TRBV7-3 and TRBJ2-7; the D gene is not confidently resolved. The clonotype comes from a human donor in good health. The sequenced DNA is TGTGCCAGCAGCCTAAAAGGGCCTATTGGCCGGGACGAGCAGTACTTC. It encodes CASSLKGPIGRDEQYF.